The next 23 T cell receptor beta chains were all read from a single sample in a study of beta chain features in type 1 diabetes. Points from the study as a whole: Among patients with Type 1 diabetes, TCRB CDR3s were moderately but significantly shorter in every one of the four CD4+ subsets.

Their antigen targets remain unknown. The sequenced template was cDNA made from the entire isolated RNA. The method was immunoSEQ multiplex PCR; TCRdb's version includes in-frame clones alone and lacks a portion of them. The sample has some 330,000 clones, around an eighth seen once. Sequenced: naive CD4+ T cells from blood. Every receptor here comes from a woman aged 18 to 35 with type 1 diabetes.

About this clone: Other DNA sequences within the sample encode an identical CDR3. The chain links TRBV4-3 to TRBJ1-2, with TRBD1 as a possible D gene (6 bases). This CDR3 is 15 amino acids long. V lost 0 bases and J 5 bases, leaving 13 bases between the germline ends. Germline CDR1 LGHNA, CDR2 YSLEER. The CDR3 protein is CASSQDLGQGYGYTF. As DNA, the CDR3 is TGCGCCAGCAGCCAAGATTTAGGGCAGGGGTATGGCTACACCTTC.

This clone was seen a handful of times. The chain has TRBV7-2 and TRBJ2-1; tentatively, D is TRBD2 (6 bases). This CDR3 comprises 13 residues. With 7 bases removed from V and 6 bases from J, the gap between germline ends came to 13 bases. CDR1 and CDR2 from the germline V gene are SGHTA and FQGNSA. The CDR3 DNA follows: TGTGCCAGCAACCCGGGACTTTCCAATGAGCAGTTCTTC. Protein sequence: CASNPGLSNEQFF.

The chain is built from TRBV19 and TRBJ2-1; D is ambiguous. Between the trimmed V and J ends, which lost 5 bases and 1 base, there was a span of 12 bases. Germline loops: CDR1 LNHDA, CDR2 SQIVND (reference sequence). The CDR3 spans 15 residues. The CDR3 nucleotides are TGTGCCAGTAGTTCCCCGACTGAATCCTACAATGAGCAGTTCTTC. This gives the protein CASSSPTESYNEQFF.

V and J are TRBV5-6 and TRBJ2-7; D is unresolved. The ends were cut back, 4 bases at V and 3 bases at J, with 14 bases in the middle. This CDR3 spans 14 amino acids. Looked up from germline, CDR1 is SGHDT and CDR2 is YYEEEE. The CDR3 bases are TGTGCCAGCAGCCCTAGGTTAGAGAACTACGAGCAGTACTTC. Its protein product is CASSPRLENYEQYF.

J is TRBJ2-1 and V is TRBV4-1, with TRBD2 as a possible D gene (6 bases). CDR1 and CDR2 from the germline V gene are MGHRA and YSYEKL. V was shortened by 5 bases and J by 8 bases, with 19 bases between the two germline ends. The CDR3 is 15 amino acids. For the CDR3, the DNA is TGCGCCAGCAGCACCCCTCCCCCTATAGCGGATGAGCAGTTCTTC. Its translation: CASSTPPPIADEQFF.

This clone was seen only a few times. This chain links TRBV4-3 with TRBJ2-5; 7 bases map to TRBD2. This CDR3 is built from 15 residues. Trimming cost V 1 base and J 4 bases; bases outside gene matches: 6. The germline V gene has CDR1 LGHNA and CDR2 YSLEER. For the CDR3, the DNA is TGCGCCAGCAGCCAAGGGGCTAGCGGAGCAGAGACCCAGTACTTC. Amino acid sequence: CASSQGASGAETQYF.

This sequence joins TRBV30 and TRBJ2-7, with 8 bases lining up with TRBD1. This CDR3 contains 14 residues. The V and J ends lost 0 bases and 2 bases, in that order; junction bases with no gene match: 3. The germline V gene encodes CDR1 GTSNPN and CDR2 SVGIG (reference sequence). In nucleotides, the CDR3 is TGTGCCTGGAGTGTAGGGGGACAGGCCTACGAGCAGTACTTC. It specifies CAWSVGGQAYEQYF.

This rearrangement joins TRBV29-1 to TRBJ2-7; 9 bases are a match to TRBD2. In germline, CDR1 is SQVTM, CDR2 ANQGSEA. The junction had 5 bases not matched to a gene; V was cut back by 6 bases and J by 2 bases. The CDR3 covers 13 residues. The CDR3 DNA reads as TGCAGCGTCCTAGCGGGATTAACCTACGAGCAGTACTTC. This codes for CSVLAGLTYEQYF.

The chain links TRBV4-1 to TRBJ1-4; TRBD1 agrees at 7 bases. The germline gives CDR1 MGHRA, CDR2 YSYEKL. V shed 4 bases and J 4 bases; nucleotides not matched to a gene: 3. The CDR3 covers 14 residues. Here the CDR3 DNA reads TGCGCCAGCAGCCCGGGACAGCTTAATGAAAAACTGTTTTTT. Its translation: CASSPGQLNEKLFF.

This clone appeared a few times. In DNA, the CDR3 is TGTGCCAGCTCTAGGACAGGGGGTAACACTGAAGCTTTCTTT. Amino acid sequence: CASSRTGGNTEAFF. The chain is built from TRBV18 and TRBJ1-1; 10 bases line up with TRBD1. The V and J ends lost 6 bases and 2 bases, in that order; junction bases with no gene match: 3. The CDR3 runs 14 residues. CDR1 is KGHSH, CDR2 LQKENI, per germline.

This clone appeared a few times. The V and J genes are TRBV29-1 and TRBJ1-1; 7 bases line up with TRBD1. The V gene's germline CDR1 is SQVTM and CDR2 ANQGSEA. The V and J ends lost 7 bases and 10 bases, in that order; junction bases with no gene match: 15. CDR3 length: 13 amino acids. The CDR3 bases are TGCAGCGCCCAGACAGGGTCCGAGATCGGAGCTTTCTTT. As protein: CSAQTGSEIGAFF.

For the CDR3, the DNA is TGTGCCAGCAGCGTAGGAGGCGAGCAGTACTTC. It encodes CASSVGGEQYF. This sequence joins TRBV9 and TRBJ2-7; D not resolved. The ends were cut back, 0 bases at V and 6 bases at J, with 4 bases in the middle. The CDR3 extends over 11 amino acids. The germline gives CDR1 SGDLS, CDR2 YYNGEE.

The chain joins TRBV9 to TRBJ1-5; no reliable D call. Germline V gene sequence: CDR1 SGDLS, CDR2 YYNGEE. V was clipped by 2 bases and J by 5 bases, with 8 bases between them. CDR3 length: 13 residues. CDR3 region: CASSVDMDQPQHF. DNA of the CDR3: TGTGCCAGCAGCGTCGACATGGATCAGCCCCAGCATTTT. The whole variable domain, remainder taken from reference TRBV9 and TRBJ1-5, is DSGVTQTPKHLITATGQRVTLRCSPRSGDLSVYWYQQSLDQGLQFLIQYYNGEERAKGNILERFSAQQFPDLHSELNLSSLELGDSALYFCASSVDMDQPQHFGDGTRLSIL.

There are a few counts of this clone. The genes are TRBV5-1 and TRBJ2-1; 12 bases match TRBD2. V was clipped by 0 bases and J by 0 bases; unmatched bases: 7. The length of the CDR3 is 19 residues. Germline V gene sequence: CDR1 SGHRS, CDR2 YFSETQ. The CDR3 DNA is TGCGCCAGCAGCTTGGCCGTAGCTAGCGGGGGGGTCTCCTACAATGAGCAGTTCTTC. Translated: CASSLAVASGGVSYNEQFF.

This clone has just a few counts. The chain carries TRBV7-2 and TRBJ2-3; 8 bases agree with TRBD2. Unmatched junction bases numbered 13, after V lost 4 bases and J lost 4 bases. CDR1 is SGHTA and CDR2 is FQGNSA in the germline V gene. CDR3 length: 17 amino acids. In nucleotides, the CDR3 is TGTGCCAGCAGCTGGGGATCCGGGACTAGGCGGGCAGATACGCAGTATTTT. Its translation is CASSWGSGTRRADTQYF.

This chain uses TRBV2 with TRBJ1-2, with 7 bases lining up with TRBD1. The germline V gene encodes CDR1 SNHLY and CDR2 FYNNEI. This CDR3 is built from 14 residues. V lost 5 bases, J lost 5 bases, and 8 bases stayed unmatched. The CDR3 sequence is CASSSTGDFYGYTF. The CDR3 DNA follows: TGTGCCAGCAGTAGCACAGGGGACTTTTATGGCTACACCTTC.

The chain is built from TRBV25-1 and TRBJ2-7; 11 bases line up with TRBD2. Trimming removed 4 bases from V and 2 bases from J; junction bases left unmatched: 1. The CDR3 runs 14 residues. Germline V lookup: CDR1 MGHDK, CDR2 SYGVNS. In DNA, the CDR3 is TGTGCCAGCAGTGTAGCGGGAGGGCCCTACGAGCAGTACTTC. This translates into CASSVAGGPYEQYF.

Here the CDR3 reads CASSLAGAGSYEQYF. In DNA, the CDR3 is TGTGCCAGCAGTCTAGCGGGAGCGGGATCCTACGAGCAGTACTTC. The chain has TRBV25-1 and TRBJ2-7; TRBD2 matches at 10 bases. Trimming at V came to 5 bases and at J to 1 base, leaving 5 bases not matched to a gene. This CDR3 is 15 amino acids long. Germline V CDR1 and CDR2: MGHDK, SYGVNS.

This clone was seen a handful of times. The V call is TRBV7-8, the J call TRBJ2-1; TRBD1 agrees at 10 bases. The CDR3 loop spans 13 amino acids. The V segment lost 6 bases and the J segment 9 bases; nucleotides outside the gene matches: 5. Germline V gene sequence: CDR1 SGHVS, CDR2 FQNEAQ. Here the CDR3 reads CASRDRGSSEQFF. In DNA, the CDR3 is TGTGCCAGCAGGGACAGGGGGTCAAGTGAGCAGTTCTTC.

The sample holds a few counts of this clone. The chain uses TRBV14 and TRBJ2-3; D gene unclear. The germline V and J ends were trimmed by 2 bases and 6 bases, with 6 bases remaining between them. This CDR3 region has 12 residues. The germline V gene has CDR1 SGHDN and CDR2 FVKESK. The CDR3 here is CASSQYLDTQYF. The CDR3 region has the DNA TGTGCCAGCAGCCAATATCTGGATACGCAGTATTTT. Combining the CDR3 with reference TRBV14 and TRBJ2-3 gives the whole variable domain EAGVTQFPSHSVIEKGQTVTLRCDPISGHDNLYWYRRVMGKEIKFLLHFVKESKQDESGMPNNRFLAERTGGTYSTLKVQPAELEDSGVYFCASSQYLDTQYFGPGTRLTVL.

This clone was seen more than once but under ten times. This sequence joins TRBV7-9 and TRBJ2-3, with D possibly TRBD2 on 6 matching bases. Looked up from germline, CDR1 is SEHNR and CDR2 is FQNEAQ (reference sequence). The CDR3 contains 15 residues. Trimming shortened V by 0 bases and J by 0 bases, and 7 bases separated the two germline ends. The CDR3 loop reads CASSLAGTSTDTQYF. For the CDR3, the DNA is TGTGCCAGCAGCTTAGCCGGGACTAGCACAGATACGCAGTATTTT.

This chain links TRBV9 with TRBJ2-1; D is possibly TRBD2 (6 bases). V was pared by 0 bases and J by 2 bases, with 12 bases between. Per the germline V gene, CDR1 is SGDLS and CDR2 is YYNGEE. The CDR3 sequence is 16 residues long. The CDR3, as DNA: TGTGCCAGCAGCGTAGGAGGAGGGATCGCCTACAATGAGCAGTTCTTC. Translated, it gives CASSVGGGIAYNEQFF. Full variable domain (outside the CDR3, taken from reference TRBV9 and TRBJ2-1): DSGVTQTPKHLITATGQRVTLRCSPRSGDLSVYWYQQSLDQGLQFLIQYYNGEERAKGNILERFSAQQFPDLHSELNLSSLELGDSALYFCASSVGGGIAYNEQFFGPGTRLTVL.

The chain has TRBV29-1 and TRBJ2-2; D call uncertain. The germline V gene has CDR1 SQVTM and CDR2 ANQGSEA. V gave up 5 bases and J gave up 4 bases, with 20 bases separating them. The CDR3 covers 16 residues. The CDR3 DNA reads TGCAGCGTTAGACCCCGTTTGGCAGCGCCCACCGGGGAGCTGTTTTTT. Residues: CSVRPRLAAPTGELFF.